This T cell receptor (beta chain) originates from a study of PD-L1 blockade in urothelial cancer. Study-level findings and limits: Pretreatment blood TCR clonality under the median forecast improved survival.

A remark on this clone: The antigen remains undetermined.

As to time point: pretreatment peripheral blood. Germline trimming cut 7 bases from V and 4 bases from J; bases unmatched to any gene: 8. CDR1 SGHNT and CDR2 YYREEE come from the germline V gene (reference sequence). This CDR3 has 14 amino acids. Each PCR reaction had synthetic TCR analog templates spiked into it. Repertoires were generated with immunoSEQ multiplex PCR, while TCRdb's copy carries only in-frame clones and drops some. The sample includes some 65,000 clones, 81% of them seen just once. This material consisted of PBMCs, taken around atezolizumab (anti-PD-L1) treatment. This TCR was recovered from a man in his 70s with urothelial cancer. The chain couples TRBV5-4 to TRBJ2-7, with TRBD2 matching 10 bases. The CDR3, as DNA: TGTGCCAGCTCTGATCCTAGCGGGAGTTACGAGCAGTACTTC. Translated: CASSDPSGSYEQYF.